The present entry profiles one T cell receptor beta chain with its context. These data are taken from a study of patients and donors after allogeneic stem cell transplantation. One entry per CDR3 protein, called by TCRdb with MiXCR from the RT-PCR reads. Here the sample spans a few hundred thousand distinct CDR3 sequences, 13% to 15% being singletons. Trimming shortened V by 0 bases and J by 4 bases, and 12 bases separated the two germline ends. The germline V gene encodes CDR1 LGHNA and CDR2 YSLEER. This CDR3 comprises 16 residues. Sequencing input: blood, either unsorted or a sorted T cell fraction (not recorded which). The receptor comes from a human donor who was either an allogeneic HSCT recipient or a stem cell or donor lymphocyte infusion donor (not recorded which). It is not recorded whose cells these are; they may come from a transplant donor. V is TRBV4-3 and J is TRBJ1-4; D is ambiguous. The CDR3 DNA sequence: TGCGCCAGCAGCCAAGAAAACGTCGGAATTAATGAAAAACTGTTTTTT. Translated: CASSQENVGINEKLFF.